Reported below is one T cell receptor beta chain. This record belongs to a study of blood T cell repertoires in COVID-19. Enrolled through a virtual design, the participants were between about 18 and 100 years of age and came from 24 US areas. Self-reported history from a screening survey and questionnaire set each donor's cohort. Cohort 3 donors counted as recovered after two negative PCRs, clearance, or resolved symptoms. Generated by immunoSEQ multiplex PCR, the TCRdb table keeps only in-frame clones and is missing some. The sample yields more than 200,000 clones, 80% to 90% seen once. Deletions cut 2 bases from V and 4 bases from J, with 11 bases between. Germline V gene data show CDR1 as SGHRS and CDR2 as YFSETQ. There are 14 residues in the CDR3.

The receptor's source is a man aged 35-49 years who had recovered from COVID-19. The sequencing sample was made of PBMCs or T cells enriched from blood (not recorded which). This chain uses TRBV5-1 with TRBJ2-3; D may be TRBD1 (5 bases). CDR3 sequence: CASSLPSGSDTQYF. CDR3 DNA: TGCGCCAGCAGCTTACCTTCAGGGTCAGATACGCAGTATTTT.